A single sample gave rise to the 28 T cell receptor beta chains below, sequenced in a study of blood T cell repertoires in COVID-19. TCRdb's table, derived via immunoSEQ multiplex PCR, lists solely in-frame clones and lacks some. Of 400,000 to 500,000 clones in the sample, roughly 88% were seen once. The sequencing sample was made of PBMCs or T cells enriched from blood (not recorded which). These TCRs come from a woman between 18 and 29 years old who had been exposed to COVID-19.

This clone has a handful of counts. The rearrangement joins TRBV11-2 to TRBJ2-1; 10 bases align to TRBD2. Germline V CDR1 and CDR2: SGHAT, FQNNGV. V was pared by 1 base and J by 7 bases, with 7 bases of the junction left unmatched. The CDR3 is 16 residues long. The CDR3 is CASSLARSSGGNEQFF. The CDR3 nucleotides read TGTGCCAGCAGCTTAGCTAGGTCTAGCGGGGGAAATGAGCAGTTCTTC.

V usage is TRBV19 and J usage is TRBJ2-7, with 7 positions matching TRBD1. CDR3 length: 17 residues. J was trimmed by 1 base and V by 8 bases; bases with no gene match: 17. CDR1 is LNHDA, CDR2 SQIVND, per germline (reference sequence). The chain's CDR3 is CASQIRTGSGLSYEQYF. The CDR3 coding sequence is TGTGCCAGTCAGATCCGGACAGGCTCGGGGCTTTCCTACGAGCAGTACTTC.

CDR3 residues: CASSPMDKFYEQYF. In DNA form, the CDR3 reads TGTGCCAGCAGTCCAATGGACAAGTTCTACGAGCAGTACTTC. V usage is TRBV6-5 and J usage is TRBJ2-7; D might be TRBD1 (5 bases). This CDR3 spans 14 amino acids. Trimming removed 5 bases at V and 3 bases at J, with 14 bases between. Germline lookup yields CDR1 MNHEY and CDR2 SVGAGI.

The gene calls are TRBV7-9 and TRBJ1-2, with D perhaps matching TRBD1 (6 bases). CDR1 is SEHNR and CDR2 is FQNEAQ in the germline V gene (reference sequence). This CDR3 comprises 17 residues. Trimming shortened V by 1 base and J by 0 bases, and 15 bases separated the two germline ends. The CDR3 nucleotides read TGTGCCAGCAGCTTAGAGGCAGGGGCGCTAGCTAACTATGGCTACACCTTC. Translating gives CASSLEAGALANYGYTF.

V and J are TRBV4-1 and TRBJ2-1; 8 positions agree with TRBD2. Unmatched junction bases numbered 5, after V lost 7 bases and J lost 6 bases. Germline assignment: CDR1 MGHRA and CDR2 YSYEKL. The CDR3 length is 13 residues. DNA of the CDR3: TGCGCCAGCACGCGGGGGGCCGGCAATGAGCAGTTCTTC. Encoded protein: CASTRGAGNEQFF.

This clone has just a few counts. This chain joins TRBV7-2 and TRBJ2-7; 7 bases align to TRBD1. CDR3 length: 15 amino acids. Per the germline V gene, CDR1 is SGHTA and CDR2 is FQGNSA. The V and J ends lost 3 bases and 2 bases, in that order; junction bases with no gene match: 7. The CDR3 loop reads CASSFQTGQTYEQYF. The CDR3 nucleotides are TGTGCCAGCAGCTTTCAAACGGGACAGACCTACGAGCAGTACTTC.

The gene calls are TRBV28 and TRBJ2-4; 7 bases match TRBD2. The CDR3 extends over 18 amino acids. Germline assignment: CDR1 MDHEN and CDR2 SYDVKM. Trimming at V came to 5 bases and at J to 0 bases, leaving 13 bases not matched to a gene. The CDR3 nucleotides read TGTGCCAGCAGTCTTATCGCCGGGACTATACTAGCCAAAAACATTCAGTACTTC. It encodes CASSLIAGTILAKNIQYF.

The chain employs TRBV15 and TRBJ1-6; D is possibly TRBD1 (5 bases). This CDR3 comprises 15 residues. Germline V CDR1 and CDR2: LNHNV, YYDKDF (reference sequence). V lost 0 bases and J 7 bases, leaving 10 bases between the germline ends. This chain's CDR3 is CATSRDLGGNSPLHF. DNA of the CDR3: TGTGCCACCAGCAGAGATCTCGGGGGAAATTCACCCCTCCACTTT.

The chain links TRBV27 to TRBJ1-1; D gene unclear. V was clipped by 3 bases and J by 5 bases, with 10 bases between them. From germline, CDR1 is MNHEY and CDR2 SMNVEV (reference sequence). The length of the CDR3 is 13 residues. The CDR3 DNA is TGTGCCAGCAGTTTTTGGGGAGGAACTGAAGCTTTCTTT. Translation gives CASSFWGGTEAFF.

The chain joins TRBV7-2 to TRBJ2-3; 9 bases align to TRBD1. Germline V gives CDR1 SGHTA, CDR2 FQGNSA. There are 15 residues in the CDR3. V lost 4 bases, J lost 1 base, and 3 bases stayed unmatched. The CDR3: CASSSGQGGTDTQYF. For the CDR3, the DNA is TGTGCCAGCAGCTCGGGACAGGGTGGCACAGATACGCAGTATTTT.

V and J are TRBV5-6 and TRBJ2-1, with no clear D. The CDR3 has 14 amino acids. The germline V gene encodes CDR1 SGHDT and CDR2 YYEEEE. Deletions cut 4 bases from V and 1 base from J, with 9 bases between. CDR3 in amino acids: CASSPMLSYNEQFF. DNA for the CDR3: TGTGCCAGCAGCCCTATGCTTTCCTACAATGAGCAGTTCTTC.

A word on this clone: This same CDR3 is encoded by further DNA sequences in the sample. The chain joins TRBV7-2 to TRBJ2-3; 7 bases align to TRBD2. CDR3 size: 15 residues. The germline V gene encodes CDR1 SGHTA and CDR2 FQGNSA. The trim removed 1 base at V and 2 bases at J, leaving 3 bases unmatched. CDR3 DNA sequence: TGTGCCAGCAGCTTAGGGGGACTACACACAGATACGCAGTATTTT. Residues: CASSLGGLHTDTQYF.

V and J are TRBV5-1 and TRBJ2-7, with 9 bases aligning to TRBD1. CDR3 size: 15 residues. Germline V gene data show CDR1 as SGHRS and CDR2 as YFSETQ. V was clipped by 4 bases and J by 5 bases; unmatched bases: 10. The CDR3 sequence: CASSILRDRAHEQYF. The CDR3 nucleotides read TGCGCCAGCAGCATACTCCGGGACAGGGCGCACGAGCAGTACTTC.

The CDR3 nucleotides read TGCGCCAGCAGCTTGTCTAGCGCCCCTAGCACAGATACGCAGTATTTT. Its translation: CASSLSSAPSTDTQYF. The genes are TRBV5-1 and TRBJ2-3; D possibly corresponds to TRBD2 (6 bases). The V end lost 1 base, the J end lost 0 bases, and 12 bases lay between the germline ends. CDR1 SGHRS and CDR2 YFSETQ come from the germline V gene. This CDR3 spans 16 amino acids. Filled out from reference TRBV5-1 and TRBJ2-3, the complete variable domain reads KAGVTQTPRYLIKTRGQQVTLSCSPISGHRSVSWYQQTPGQGLQFLFEYFSETQRNKGNFPGRFSGRQFSNSRSEMNVSTLELGDSALYLCASSLSSAPSTDTQYFGPGTRLTVL.

The rearrangement joins TRBV24-1 to TRBJ2-3, with no clear D. Germline assignment: CDR1 KGHDR and CDR2 SFDVKD. The CDR3 totals 15 residues. Between the trimmed V and J ends, which lost 3 bases and 1 base, there was a span of 10 bases. CDR3 sequence: CATSDRSRGTDTQYF. The CDR3 bases are TGTGCCACCAGTGATCGAAGCCGGGGCACAGATACGCAGTATTTT.

The chain uses TRBV6-6 and TRBJ1-4; the match to TRBD1 covers 7 bases. The CDR3 contains 15 residues. Trimming took 0 bases from V and 8 from J; bases not matched to a gene: 6. Germline loops: CDR1 MNHNY, CDR2 SVGAGI (reference sequence). CDR3 nucleotides: TGTGCCAGCAGTTACTCGGGGGACAGAAACGAAAAACTGTTTTTT. Translating gives CASSYSGDRNEKLFF.

The V call is TRBV29-1, the J call TRBJ2-3, with D tentatively TRBD1 (6 bases). Germline V lookup: CDR1 SQVTM, CDR2 ANQGSEA. The CDR3 length is 18 residues. The ends were cut back, 5 bases at V and 3 bases at J, with 27 bases in the middle. In nucleotides, the CDR3 is TGCAGCGTTTCTACTCCATACTTAACAGGGCGGATGACAGATACGCAGTATTTT. Translating it yields CSVSTPYLTGRMTDTQYF.

The V and J genes are TRBV18 and TRBJ2-5, with TRBD2 matching over 8 bases. In germline, CDR1 is KGHSH, CDR2 LQKENI. V gave up 4 bases and J gave up 1 base; unmatched junction bases: 8. This CDR3 comprises 16 residues. CDR3 residues: CASSLPGLGGQETQYF. DNA of the CDR3: TGTGCCAGCTCACTACCGGGACTAGGGGGCCAAGAGACCCAGTACTTC. The variable domain in full, completed from reference TRBV18 and TRBJ2-5, reads NAGVMQNPRHLVRRRGQEARLRCSPMKGHSHVYWYRQLPEEGLKFMVYLQKENIIDESGMPKERFSAEFPKEGPSILRIQQVVRGDSAAYFCASSLPGLGGQETQYFGPGTRLLVL.

The chain links TRBV10-3 to TRBJ1-3; tentative D call: TRBD1 (5 bases). CDR1 is ENHRY and CDR2 is SYGVKD in the germline V gene. Trimming took off 6 bases at V and 2 bases at J, with 8 bases between the two ends. The CDR3 has 13 amino acids. CDR3 amino acids: CAIRAGAGNTIYF. The CDR3 nucleotides read TGTGCCATCAGGGCGGGGGCTGGAAACACCATATATTTT.

The chain has TRBV27 and TRBJ2-3; 11 bases are shared with TRBD2. This CDR3 region has 18 residues. Germline V gene sequence: CDR1 MNHEY, CDR2 SMNVEV (reference sequence). V trimming: 4 bases; J trimming: 3 bases; junction bases outside the gene matches: 12. The DNA for the CDR3 is TGTGCCAGCAGTTCGAGCTTACTAGCGGGAGTTGAGACAGATACGCAGTATTTT. As protein: CASSSSLLAGVETDTQYF.

The rearrangement links TRBV6-5 to TRBJ1-1; the match to TRBD1 covers 7 bases. V dropped 8 bases and J dropped 9; count of bases not matched to a gene: 9. Germline CDR1 MNHEY, CDR2 SVGAGI. There are 12 residues in the CDR3. The CDR3 DNA reads as TGTGCCAGCCGGGGGACAGCCACGCAAGCTTTCTTT. Protein sequence: CASRGTATQAFF.

The rearrangement joins TRBV5-1 to TRBJ2-1; 13 bases match TRBD2. The CDR3 length is 20 residues. Germline CDR1 SGHRS, CDR2 YFSETQ. V was pared by 3 bases and J by 8 bases, with 20 bases of the junction left unmatched. The CDR3 region is CASSSKRTSGSITTADEQFF. In DNA, the CDR3 is TGCGCCAGCAGCTCAAAACGGACTAGCGGGAGTATTACTACTGCGGATGAGCAGTTCTTC.

This clone was seen once. The CDR3 DNA reads as TGTGCCAGCAGAGCCCCGGGACAGAGCACAGATACGCAGTATTTT. This sequence encodes CASRAPGQSTDTQYF. The rearrangement joins TRBV2 to TRBJ2-3, with 7 positions matching TRBD1. V trimming: 6 bases; J trimming: 0 bases; junction bases outside the gene matches: 6. This CDR3 has 15 residues. From germline, CDR1 is SNHLY and CDR2 FYNNEI.

The V and J genes are TRBV7-2 and TRBJ1-1; TRBD1 matches at 9 bases. This CDR3 is built from 16 residues. The V gene end was trimmed by 0 bases and the J gene end by 1 base; junction bases not matched to a gene: 3. Germline V gene data show CDR1 as SGHTA and CDR2 as FQGNSA. This CDR3 is CASSLARTGANTEAFF. The CDR3 DNA is TGTGCCAGCAGCTTAGCGCGGACAGGGGCGAACACTGAAGCTTTCTTT.

This clone appeared a single time. The chain carries TRBV3-1 (or the pseudogene TRBV3-2) and TRBJ1-1; a weak D match, TRBD1 (5 bases). V was trimmed by 4 bases and J by 4 bases, leaving 16 bases between them. In germline, CDR1 is LGHDT, CDR2 YNNKEL (reference sequence). The CDR3 spans 15 residues. In DNA, the CDR3 is TGTGCCAGCAGCCCGCTCCAGGGAACGGGCACTGAAGCTTTCTTT. This encodes CASSPLQGTGTEAFF.

The gene calls are TRBV5-1 and TRBJ1-5, with D possibly TRBD1 on 5 matching bases. This CDR3 region has 15 residues. V was shortened by 4 bases and J by 6 bases, with 17 bases between the two germline ends. Germline V gene data show CDR1 as SGHRS and CDR2 as YFSETQ. The chain's CDR3 is CASSELSAQGQPQHF. The CDR3 region has the DNA TGCGCCAGCAGCGAGTTATCTGCCCAGGGTCAGCCCCAGCATTTT.

Written as DNA, the CDR3 is TGTGCCAGCAGCTTGTTAGTATTGGACAGTTCGCGGGGGGCCAACGTCCTGACTTTC. This codes for CASSLLVLDSSRGANVLTF. The gene calls are TRBV7-3 and TRBJ2-6, with D possibly matching TRBD1 (6 bases). The CDR3 length is 19 residues. Germline loops: CDR1 SGHTA, CDR2 FQGTGA. Trimming stripped 3 bases from V and 4 bases from J, with 22 bases between.

The V call is TRBV2, the J call TRBJ1-2, with a weak D call TRBD1 (5 bases). The V end was cut by 2 bases, the J end by 5 bases, with 6 bases between. This CDR3 is 12 amino acids long. The germline CDR1 and CDR2 sequences are SNHLY and FYNNEI. The CDR3 protein is CASSETGYGYTF. CDR3 coding DNA: TGTGCCAGCAGTGAAACAGGATATGGCTACACCTTC.